The 30 T cell receptor beta chains below were found in one sample sequenced in a study of shared clonotypes between healthy human individuals. Assay: immunoSEQ multiplex PCR; the TCRdb copy retains only in-frame clones and omits some. The repertoire holds over 1.5 million clones, with approximately 98% as singletons. Sequenced sample: naive CD4+ T cells sorted from blood. Subset reported: CD45RA+ positively selected. These receptor sequences come from a man in his thirties or forties in good health.

This clone was recorded once. The chain links TRBV11-3 to TRBJ2-5, with D perhaps TRBD1 (5 bases). CDR1 is SGHNT and CDR2 is YENEEA in the germline V gene. This CDR3 is 14 amino acids long. V lost 5 bases, J lost 1 base, and 11 bases lay in between. Here the CDR3 reads CASSISQAQETQYF. In DNA form, the CDR3 reads TGTGCCAGCAGCATTTCACAGGCCCAAGAGACCCAGTACTTC.

For the CDR3, the DNA is TGTGCCAGCAGCTTCGGGGTGACTAGCGACTTGAACTCCTACGAGCAGTACTTC. As protein: CASSFGVTSDLNSYEQYF. The chain couples TRBV5-4 to TRBJ2-7; 8 bases match TRBD2. CDR1 and CDR2 (germline): SGHNT, YYREEE (reference sequence). With V trimmed by 2 bases and J by 0 bases, 13 bases remained unmatched. The CDR3 totals 18 residues.

This chain's CDR3 is CSVVIPGNTIYF. The CDR3 DNA reads TGCAGCGTTGTTATCCCTGGAAACACCATATATTTT. The chain couples TRBV29-1 to TRBJ1-3; D is unresolved. Trimming removed 4 bases from V and 2 bases from J, with 6 bases in between. The CDR3 runs to 12 residues. Germline loops: CDR1 SQVTM, CDR2 ANQGSEA.

The chain joins TRBV6-1 to TRBJ2-7; 8 positions agree with TRBD2. This CDR3 has 18 amino acids. J was trimmed by 0 bases and V by 2 bases; bases with no gene match: 12. Germline V gene data show CDR1 as MNHNS and CDR2 as SASEGT. The CDR3 nucleotides read TGTGCCAGCAGTGAACAGCGCGGGAGGAGGGCCGGCTCCTACGAGCAGTACTTC. Amino acid sequence: CASSEQRGRRAGSYEQYF.

The DNA for the CDR3 is TGTGCCAGCAGTTTAGTCCTCAGGGGGCTTGGCTATGGCTACACCTTC. Translating it yields CASSLVLRGLGYGYTF. The chain carries TRBV28 and TRBJ1-2, with 8 bases aligning to TRBD1. The CDR3 covers 16 residues. The ends lost 2 bases at V and 4 bases at J; junction bases unmatched: 9. CDR1 is MDHEN, CDR2 SYDVKM, per germline.

V is TRBV11-1 and J is TRBJ2-5; the D is unclear. CDR3 length: 14 amino acids. V lost 3 bases and J lost 5, with 13 bases in between. Looked up from germline, CDR1 is SGHAT and CDR2 is FQDESV (reference sequence). CDR3 in DNA: TGTGCCAGCAGCTTTGCGGCCCATTCGGAGACCCAGTACTTC. The encoded protein is CASSFAAHSETQYF.

The V gene is TRBV7-8, the J gene TRBJ2-7, with 10 bases identical to TRBD1. The trim removed 5 bases at V and 7 bases at J, leaving 5 bases unmatched. Germline assignment: CDR1 SGHVS and CDR2 FQNEAQ. The CDR3 has 13 amino acids. The chain's CDR3 is CASSDRGQYEQYF. CDR3 DNA sequence: TGTGCCAGCAGCGACAGGGGGCAGTATGAGCAGTACTTC. The full variable domain, rest sourced from reference TRBV7-8 and TRBJ2-7, is GAGVSQSPRYKVAKRGQDVALRCDPISGHVSLFWYQQALGQGPEFLTYFQNEAQLDKSGLPSDRFFAERPEGSVSTLKIQRTQQEDSAVYLCASSDRGQYEQYFGPGTRLTVT.

A word on this clone: At one boundary the junction diverges from the germline segment, which might be a read error. The rearrangement links TRBV7-7 to TRBJ2-2, with D tentatively TRBD2 (5 bases). Germline V lookup: CDR1 SSHAT, CDR2 FNYEAQ (reference sequence). The CDR3 has 13 residues. The CDR3 loop reads CASSLKAAGELFF. CDR3 DNA sequence: TGTGCTAGCAGCTTAAAAGCGGCCGGGGAGCTGTTTTTT.

J is TRBJ1-1 and V is TRBV5-1, with 11 bases aligning to TRBD1. The J segment lost 4 bases and the V segment lost 6 bases, leaving 14 bases of the junction unmatched. The CDR3 is 17 amino acids. The germline gives CDR1 SGHRS, CDR2 YFSETQ. CDR3 DNA sequence: TGCGCCAGCACCCTGCGGGGACAGGGGGGCTTGGGCACTGAAGCTTTCTTT. Its protein product is CASTLRGQGGLGTEAFF.

This clone was seen more than once but under ten times. The chain recombines TRBV7-2 with TRBJ1-1, with D uncertain. The CDR3 spans 16 residues. Germline values: CDR1 SGHTA, CDR2 FQGNSA. V was pared by 1 base and J by 0 bases, with 12 bases between. The DNA of the CDR3 is TGTGCCAGCAGCTTAGACTCCGGCAGGTTGAACACTGAAGCTTTCTTT. Translated, it gives CASSLDSGRLNTEAFF.

This chain joins TRBV5-1 and TRBJ2-1; D tentatively fits TRBD1 or TRBD2 (5 bases each). This CDR3 region has 15 residues. V lost 4 bases and J 0 bases, leaving 11 bases between the germline ends. Germline assignment: CDR1 SGHRS and CDR2 YFSETQ. The CDR3 DNA follows: TGCGCCAGCAGCCCGGGACCTGGCTCCTACAATGAGCAGTTCTTC. It translates to CASSPGPGSYNEQFF.

The CDR3 loop reads CAILMSSGYTEAFF. DNA for the CDR3: TGTGCCATCCTAATGAGCTCGGGCTACACTGAAGCTTTCTTT. This chain connects TRBV7-2 to TRBJ1-1; D remains unclear. Germline loops: CDR1 SGHTA, CDR2 FQGNSA. The ends were cut back, 10 bases at V and 3 bases at J, with 18 bases in the middle. The CDR3 extends over 14 amino acids.

This clone was seen a few times. The chain is built from TRBV9 and TRBJ1-2; TRBD1 might be the D (6 bases). Germline V gives CDR1 SGDLS, CDR2 YYNGEE. The CDR3 length is 14 residues. The V gene lost 0 bases and the J gene lost 5 bases, with 11 bases spanning the gap. CDR3: CASSVDNRVYGYTF. The CDR3, as DNA: TGTGCCAGCAGCGTAGATAACAGGGTATATGGCTACACCTTC.

Of note for this clone: Other nucleotide sequences from this sample produce the same CDR3. The chain employs TRBV18 and TRBJ2-1; 7 bases are a match to TRBD1. The CDR3 totals 14 residues. Trimming took 3 bases from V and 3 from J; bases not matched to a gene: 2. Germline CDR1 is KGHSH and CDR2 is LQKENI. CDR3 coding DNA: TGTGCCAGCTCACCGTCAGGGGGCTACAATGAGCAGTTCTTC. Protein: CASSPSGGYNEQFF.

The CDR3 region has the DNA TGTGCCAGCAGTTTAGGGGCGGGATCAATATACAATGAGCAGTTCTTC. Residues: CASSLGAGSIYNEQFF. The J gene is TRBJ2-1, the V gene TRBV27; D might be TRBD2 (6 bases). This CDR3 contains 16 residues. V was pared by 2 bases and J by 4 bases, with 15 bases between. The V gene's germline CDR1 is MNHEY and CDR2 SMNVEV (reference sequence).

The J gene is TRBJ1-2, the V gene TRBV7-2, with TRBD1 matching 8 bases. After removal of 2 bases from V and 8 bases from J, the junction contained 7 bases not matched to a gene. This CDR3 is built from 14 residues. Germline V gives CDR1 SGHTA, CDR2 FQGNSA. CDR3 amino acids: CASSLSGGTGGYTF. The DNA of the CDR3 is TGTGCCAGCAGCTTATCGGGGGGGACAGGAGGCTACACCTTC.

CDR3 in amino acids: CASSSSSGGAGETQYF. The CDR3 nucleotides read TGTGCCAGCTCATCCTCGTCGGGTGGGGCCGGAGAGACCCAGTACTTC. The rearrangement joins TRBV18 to TRBJ2-5; tentative D call: TRBD1 (5 bases). Germline assignment: CDR1 KGHSH and CDR2 LQKENI. V was shortened by 5 bases and J by 4 bases, with 20 bases between the two germline ends. CDR3 size: 16 residues. The complete variable domain, with remaining parts taken from reference TRBV18 and TRBJ2-5, reads NAGVMQNPRHLVRRRGQEARLRCSPMKGHSHVYWYRQLPEEGLKFMVYLQKENIIDESGMPKERFSAEFPKEGPSILRIQQVVRGDSAAYFCASSSSSGGAGETQYFGPGTRLLVL.

V usage is TRBV12-5 and J usage is TRBJ2-3; 9 nucleotides match TRBD2. V lost 1 base to trimming and J lost 6 bases; unmatched junction nucleotides: 8. This CDR3 contains 16 residues. The germline V gene has CDR1 LGHNT and CDR2 FRNRAP. The DNA of the CDR3 is TGTGCTAGTGGTTTGGGCCCTGCTAGCGGGGCGGATACGCAGTATTTT. Protein product: CASGLGPASGADTQYF.

Comment on this clone: The sample carries other DNA sequences with the same CDR3. This chain links TRBV21-1 with TRBJ2-5; the table's D call, TRBD1, was not checked against the DNA. TRBV21-1 has pseudogene status. This CDR3 region has 14 residues. The DNA for the CDR3 is TGTGCCAGCAGCAAAGGGCAGGTCCAAGAGACCCAGTACTTC. As protein: CASSKGQVQETQYF.

The chain is built from TRBV14 and TRBJ2-3; a possible D gene is TRBD2 (5 bases). Trimming stripped 1 base from V and 3 bases from J, with 11 bases between. Germline loops: CDR1 SGHDN, CDR2 FVKESK. The CDR3 contains 15 residues. The CDR3 nucleotides read TGTGCCAGCAGCCAAGGTGCTAGCCTTACAGATACGCAGTATTTT. This codes for CASSQGASLTDTQYF.

This rearrangement joins TRBV19 to TRBJ1-5, with D perhaps matching TRBD1 (5 bases). V was clipped by 3 bases and J by 6 bases, with 21 bases between them. This CDR3 is built from 17 residues. The germline CDR1 and CDR2 sequences are LNHDA and SQIVND (reference sequence). Here the CDR3 reads CASSIRRGGAGVQPQHF. The DNA for the CDR3 is TGTGCCAGTAGTATCCGTCGTGGGGGAGCGGGGGTTCAGCCCCAGCATTTT. Using reference TRBV19 and TRBJ1-5 for the parts outside the CDR3, the full variable domain is DGGITQSPKYLFRKEGQNVTLSCEQNLNHDAMYWYRQDPGQGLRLIYYSQIVNDFQKGDIAEGYSVSREKKESFPLTVTSAQKNPTAFYLCASSIRRGGAGVQPQHFGDGTRLSIL.

This rearrangement joins TRBV5-1 to TRBJ2-7; D perhaps matches TRBD1 (6 bases). The germline V gene has CDR1 SGHRS and CDR2 YFSETQ. This CDR3 has 15 residues. V was shortened by 1 base and J by 2 bases, with 13 bases between the two germline ends. CDR3 DNA sequence: TGCGCCAGCAGCTTGTCCGGGACAAAAACCTACGAGCAGTACTTC. Translated, it gives CASSLSGTKTYEQYF.

This sequence joins TRBV6-5 and TRBJ2-2, with a weak D call TRBD2 (5 bases). V dropped 4 bases and J dropped 2 bases, with 11 bases sitting between them. The CDR3 contains 15 residues. Per germline, CDR1 MNHEY and CDR2 SVGAGI. CDR3 in amino acids: CASSSGEGNTGELFF. CDR3 bases: TGTGCCAGCAGTTCGGGCGAGGGTAACACCGGGGAGCTGTTTTTT.

The chain's CDR3 is CASSLAGGFEQYF. The DNA of the CDR3 is TGTGCCAGCAGCTTAGCGGGGGGGTTCGAGCAGTACTTC. This chain joins TRBV7-2 and TRBJ2-7, with 7 bases that match TRBD2. Germline V gene sequence: CDR1 SGHTA, CDR2 FQGNSA. This CDR3 has 13 amino acids. V dropped 0 bases and J dropped 6; count of bases not matched to a gene: 2.

This chain connects TRBV19 to TRBJ2-2; 8 nucleotides align to TRBD1. Germline values: CDR1 LNHDA, CDR2 SQIVND (reference sequence). V dropped 5 bases and J dropped 7; count of bases not matched to a gene: 9. This CDR3 comprises 15 residues. CDR3 DNA sequence: TGTGCCAGTAGTTCCAGGACAGGGACCGGCGGGGAGCTGTTTTTT. Translating it yields CASSSRTGTGGELFF.

The chain couples TRBV2 to TRBJ1-2, with D possibly TRBD1 on 5 matching bases. The germline gives CDR1 SNHLY, CDR2 FYNNEI. The CDR3 length is 14 residues. V was clipped by 8 bases and J by 1 base, with 14 bases between them. The DNA of the CDR3 is TGTGCCAGCCTTTTGGGGAGGGGTAACTATGGCTACACCTTC. It yields the protein CASLLGRGNYGYTF.

The V and J genes are TRBV9 and TRBJ1-3, with a tentative D call TRBD1 (5 bases). Germline loops: CDR1 SGDLS, CDR2 YYNGEE. The V gene lost 4 bases and the J gene lost 0 bases, with 14 bases spanning the gap. The CDR3 contains 16 residues. CDR3: CASSIGTVHSGNTIYF. Here the CDR3 DNA reads TGTGCCAGCAGCATAGGGACGGTCCACTCTGGAAACACCATATATTTT. Variable domain in full (rest from reference TRBV9 and TRBJ1-3): DSGVTQTPKHLITATGQRVTLRCSPRSGDLSVYWYQQSLDQGLQFLIQYYNGEERAKGNILERFSAQQFPDLHSELNLSSLELGDSALYFCASSIGTVHSGNTIYFGEGSWLTVV.

As regards this clone: Other DNA sequences of this sample code for an identical CDR3. The chain uses TRBV5-1 and TRBJ2-3; TRBD2 might be the D (6 bases). Germline lookup yields CDR1 SGHRS and CDR2 YFSETQ. The germline V and J ends were trimmed by 0 bases and 2 bases, with 7 bases remaining between them. The CDR3 consists of 14 residues. The CDR3 sequence: CASSLAGLTDTQYF. CDR3 DNA: TGCGCCAGCAGCTTGGCGGGACTCACAGATACGCAGTATTTT.

The chain carries TRBV28 and TRBJ2-3, with TRBD2 as a possible D gene (6 bases). Germline V gene sequence: CDR1 MDHEN, CDR2 SYDVKM. The CDR3 covers 15 residues. Deletions cut 6 bases from V and 1 base from J, with 14 bases between. The chain's CDR3 is CASRAGRRRTDTQYF. CDR3 DNA: TGTGCCAGCAGGGCGGGGCGGCGGCGCACAGATACGCAGTATTTT.

The CDR3 is CASSIVGRGLQGSRGYTF. The DNA of the CDR3 is TGTGCCAGTAGTATAGTAGGCAGGGGGCTACAAGGATCCCGGGGCTACACCTTC. The chain carries TRBV19 and TRBJ1-2; 8 positions agree with TRBD1. Germline assignment: CDR1 LNHDA and CDR2 SQIVND (reference sequence). The CDR3 covers 18 residues. The ends lost 1 base at V and 8 bases at J; junction bases unmatched: 18.